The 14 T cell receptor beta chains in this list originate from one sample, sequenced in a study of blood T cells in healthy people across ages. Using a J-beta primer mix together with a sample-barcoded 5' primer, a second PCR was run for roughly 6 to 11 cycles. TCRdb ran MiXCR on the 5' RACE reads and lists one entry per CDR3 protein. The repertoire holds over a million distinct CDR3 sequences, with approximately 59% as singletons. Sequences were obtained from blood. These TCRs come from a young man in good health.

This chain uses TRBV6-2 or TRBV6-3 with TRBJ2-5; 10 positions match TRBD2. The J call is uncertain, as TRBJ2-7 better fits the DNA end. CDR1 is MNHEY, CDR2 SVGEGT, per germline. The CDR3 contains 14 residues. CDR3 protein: CASASSGGIYEQYF. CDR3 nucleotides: TGTGCCAGCGCCTCTAGCGGGGGAATCTACGAGCAGTACTTC.

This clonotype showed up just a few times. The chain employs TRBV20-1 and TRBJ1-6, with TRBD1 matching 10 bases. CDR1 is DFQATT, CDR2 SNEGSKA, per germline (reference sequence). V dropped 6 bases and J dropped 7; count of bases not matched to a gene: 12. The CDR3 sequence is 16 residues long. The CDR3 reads CSATDLPGQGNSPLHF. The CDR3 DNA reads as TGCAGTGCGACTGACCTCCCGGGACAGGGGAATTCACCCCTCCACTTT.

The CDR3 coding sequence is TGTGCCAGGAAAGGGGGAGCAGATACGCAGTATTTT. Translated: CARKGGADTQYF. J is TRBJ2-3 and V is TRBV2; D is perhaps TRBD1 (6 bases). This CDR3 region has 12 residues. Germline-derived CDR1 and CDR2 are SNHLY and FYNNEI. Deletions cut 9 bases from V and 4 bases from J, with 11 bases between.

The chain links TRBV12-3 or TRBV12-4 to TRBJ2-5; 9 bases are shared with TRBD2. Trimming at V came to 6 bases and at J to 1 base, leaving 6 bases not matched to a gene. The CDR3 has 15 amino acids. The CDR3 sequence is CASRLAGVSQETQYF. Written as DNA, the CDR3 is TGTGCCAGCAGACTAGCGGGTGTGAGCCAAGAGACCCAGTACTTC.

As DNA, the CDR3 is TGTGCCGCACAAACTAGCGGGGGCCTCCCAGATACGCAGTATTTT. As protein: CAAQTSGGLPDTQYF. The genes are TRBV10-3 and TRBJ2-3, with 11 bases identical to TRBD2. The ends lost 11 bases at V and 4 bases at J; junction bases unmatched: 11. Looked up from germline, CDR1 is ENHRY and CDR2 is SYGVKD. This CDR3 spans 15 amino acids.

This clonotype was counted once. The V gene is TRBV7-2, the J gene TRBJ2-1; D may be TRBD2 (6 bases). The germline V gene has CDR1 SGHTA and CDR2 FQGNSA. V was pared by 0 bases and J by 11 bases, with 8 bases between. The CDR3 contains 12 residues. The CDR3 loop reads CASSLAAGQQFF. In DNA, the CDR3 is TGTGCCAGCAGCTTAGCGGCGGGGCAGCAGTTCTTC.

CDR3 region: CASSDLRIQETQYF. Here the CDR3 DNA reads TGTGCCAGCAGTGATCTAAGGATTCAAGAGACCCAGTACTTC. The V gene is TRBV25-1, the J gene TRBJ2-5; D remains unclear. CDR1 is MGHDK, CDR2 SYGVNS, per germline. The CDR3 loop spans 14 amino acids. The V end was cut by 3 bases, the J end by 2 bases, with 10 bases between.

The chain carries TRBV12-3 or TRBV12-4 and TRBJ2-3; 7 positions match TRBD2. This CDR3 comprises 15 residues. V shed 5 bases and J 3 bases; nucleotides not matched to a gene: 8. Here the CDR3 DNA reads TGTGCCAGCAGTCCCACCCGGGAGGTGACAGATACGCAGTATTTT. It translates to CASSPTREVTDTQYF.

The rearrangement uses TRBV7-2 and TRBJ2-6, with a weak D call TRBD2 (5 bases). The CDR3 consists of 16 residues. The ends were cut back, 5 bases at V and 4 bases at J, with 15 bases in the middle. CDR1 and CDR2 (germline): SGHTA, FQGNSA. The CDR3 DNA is TGTGCCAGCAGCATTAGAGGGTTTGCCGGGGCCAACGTCCTGACTTTC. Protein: CASSIRGFAGANVLTF.

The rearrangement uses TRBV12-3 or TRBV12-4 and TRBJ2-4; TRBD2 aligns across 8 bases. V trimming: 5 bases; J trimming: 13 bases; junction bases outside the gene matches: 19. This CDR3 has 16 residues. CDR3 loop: CASSRERELSYNEQYF. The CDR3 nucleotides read TGTGCCAGCAGTAGAGAGCGGGAGCTTTCTTACAATGAGCAGTACTTC.

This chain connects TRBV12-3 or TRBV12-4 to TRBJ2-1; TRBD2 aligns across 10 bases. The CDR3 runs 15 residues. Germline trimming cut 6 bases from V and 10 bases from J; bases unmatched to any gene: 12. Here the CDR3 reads CASSIPGLAYQEQFF. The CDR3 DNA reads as TGTGCCAGCAGCATTCCGGGACTAGCGTACCAGGAGCAGTTCTTC.

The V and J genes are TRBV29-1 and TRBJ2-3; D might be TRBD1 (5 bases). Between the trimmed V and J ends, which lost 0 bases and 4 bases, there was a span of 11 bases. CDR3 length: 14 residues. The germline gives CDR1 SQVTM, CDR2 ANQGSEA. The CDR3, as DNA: TGCAGCGTTGAAGACCTATTAGGGGCAGATACGCAGTATTTT. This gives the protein CSVEDLLGADTQYF.

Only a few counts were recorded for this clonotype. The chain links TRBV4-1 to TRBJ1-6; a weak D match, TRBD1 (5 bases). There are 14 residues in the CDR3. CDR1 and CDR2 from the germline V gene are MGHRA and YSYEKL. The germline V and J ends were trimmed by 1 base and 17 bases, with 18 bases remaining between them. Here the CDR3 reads CASSQAGTSNQVHF. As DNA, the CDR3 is TGCGCCAGCAGCCAAGCGGGGACGAGCAACCAGGTCCACTTT.

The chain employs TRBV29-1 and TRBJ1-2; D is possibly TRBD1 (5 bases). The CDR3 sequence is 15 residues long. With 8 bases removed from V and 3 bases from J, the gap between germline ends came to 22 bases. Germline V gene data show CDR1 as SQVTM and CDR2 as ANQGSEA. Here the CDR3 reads CSSRRALVWDYGYTF. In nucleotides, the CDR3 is TGCAGCTCTCGCAGGGCCCTTGTATGGGACTATGGCTACACCTTC.